These 12 T cell receptor beta chains originate from one sample sequenced in a study of T cell responses to AZD1222 COVID-19 vaccine. Clones were read by immunoSEQ multiplex PCR, and TCRdb kept only the in-frame ones, dropping some. The data contain about 110,000 clones, roughly 92% of them seen just once; the ten biggest clones take up more than 2%. The sample in question was peripheral blood, obtained 28 days after the second AZD1222 dose. Receptor source: an adult who received the AZD1222 COVID-19 vaccine.

DNA of the CDR3: TGTGCCAGCAGCTTGTTCAGGGGGGGCACAGATACGCAGTATTTT. Encoded protein: CASSLFRGGTDTQYF. The chain couples TRBV5-8 to TRBJ2-3; possible D gene TRBD1, 7 bases. Trimming shortened V by 1 base and J by 1 base, and 10 bases separated the two germline ends. CDR1 and CDR2 from the germline V gene are SGHTS and YDEGEE. This CDR3 has 15 amino acids.

The chain employs TRBV6-8 and TRBJ1-2, with unresolved D. Germline loops: CDR1 MNHGY, CDR2 SAAAGT. Trimming shortened V by 3 bases and J by 8 bases, and 10 bases separated the two germline ends. This CDR3 comprises 12 residues. The CDR3 DNA is TGTGCCAGCAGTTATCCCCAAGGCGGCTACACCTTC. Translated: CASSYPQGGYTF.

To note about this clone: This sample includes further DNA sequences coding for the same CDR3. The V and J genes are TRBV6-5 and TRBJ1-1; possible D gene TRBD1, 5 bases. V dropped 0 bases and J dropped 7 bases, with 15 bases sitting between them. Germline V gene lookup returns CDR1 MNHEY and CDR2 SVGAGI. The CDR3 spans 15 residues. The CDR3 DNA sequence: TGTGCCAGCAGTTACTCCAATAGGGGCCGGGGTGAAGCTTTCTTT. Translation: CASSYSNRGRGEAFF.

The chain is built from TRBV6-2 or TRBV6-3 and TRBJ2-7, with 7 nucleotides matching TRBD2. This CDR3 contains 12 residues. With 6 bases clipped from V and 3 bases from J, the junction kept 2 bases outside the gene matches. Germline CDR1 is MNHEY and CDR2 is SVGEGT. CDR3 region: CASSPGGYEQYF. The CDR3 region has the DNA TGTGCCAGCAGCCCGGGGGGCTACGAGCAGTACTTC.

This sequence joins TRBV28 and TRBJ1-2; D perhaps matches TRBD1 (5 bases). CDR3 length: 16 amino acids. Germline CDR1 and CDR2: MDHEN and SYDVKM. Between the trimmed V and J ends, which lost 4 bases and 0 bases, there was a span of 15 bases. In DNA, the CDR3 is TGTGCCAGCAGTTCCCCCCGGACACGGGCTAACTATGGCTACACCTTC. Encoded protein: CASSSPRTRANYGYTF.

This clone appeared a single time. This rearrangement joins TRBV4-3 to TRBJ2-3; 11 nucleotides align to TRBD2. J gave up 0 bases and V 1 base, and 6 bases lay outside the gene matches. This CDR3 is 18 amino acids long. The germline CDR1 and CDR2 sequences are LGHNA and YSLEER. The CDR3, as DNA: TGCGCCAGCAGCCAAGGAGTAAGGACTAGCGGGAGCACAGATACGCAGTATTTT. This translates into CASSQGVRTSGSTDTQYF.

The chain uses TRBV21-1 and TRBJ1-5; the table's D call, TRBD1, has no DNA check behind it. TRBV21-1 is a known pseudogene. CDR3 length equals 18 residues. Here the CDR3 DNA reads TGTGCCAGCAGCAAAAGCGAATATGACAGGGGGAGCAATCAGCCCCAGCATTTT. Translation: CASSKSEYDRGSNQPQHF.

A few counts support this clone. This chain joins TRBV12-3 or TRBV12-4 and TRBJ2-7; D unresolved. The CDR3 sequence is 11 residues long. V lost 6 bases and J 3 bases, leaving 6 bases between the germline ends. The DNA of the CDR3 is TGTGCCAGCAGCCGTGACTACGAGCAGTACTTC. It codes for CASSRDYEQYF.

This chain connects TRBV30 to TRBJ1-1; maybe TRBD1 (6 bases). V dropped 4 bases and J dropped 2 bases, with 14 bases sitting between them. Germline V gene data show CDR1 as GTSNPN and CDR2 as SVGIG (reference sequence). The CDR3 is 14 amino acids. In DNA, the CDR3 is TGTGCCTGGAAAACATGGACAGTTAACACTGAAGCTTTCTTT. This translates into CAWKTWTVNTEAFF. The whole variable domain, remainder taken from reference TRBV30 and TRBJ1-1, is SQTIHQWPATLVQPVGSPLSLECTVEGTSNPNLYWYRQAAGRGLQLLFYSVGIGQISSEVPQNLSASRPQDRQFILSSKKLLLSDSGFYLCAWKTWTVNTEAFFGQGTRLTVV.

The chain recombines TRBV18 with TRBJ2-6, with TRBD2 matching 11 bases. The germline gives CDR1 KGHSH, CDR2 LQKENI. CDR3 length equals 19 residues. V gave up 1 base and J gave up 0 bases; unmatched junction bases: 5. The CDR3 region has the DNA TGTGCCAGCTCACCACTGGCTAGCGGGGGGTACTCTGGGGCCAACGTCCTGACTTTC. Translated, it gives CASSPLASGGYSGANVLTF. The full variable domain, in which reference TRBV18 and TRBJ2-6 provide the parts outside the CDR3, is NAGVMQNPRHLVRRRGQEARLRCSPMKGHSHVYWYRQLPEEGLKFMVYLQKENIIDESGMPKERFSAEFPKEGPSILRIQQVVRGDSAAYFCASSPLASGGYSGANVLTFGAGSRLTVL.

This chain connects TRBV9 to TRBJ2-1, with 12 positions matching TRBD2. Germline assignment: CDR1 SGDLS and CDR2 YYNGEE. This CDR3 region has 19 residues. Losses at the gene ends were 1 base for V and 6 bases for J; bases not matched to a gene: 14. CDR3 loop: CASSVKPRTSGVQGNEQFF. DNA of the CDR3: TGTGCCAGCAGCGTAAAGCCGAGGACTAGCGGGGTCCAAGGCAATGAGCAGTTCTTC.

This rearrangement joins TRBV30 to TRBJ1-5, with D perhaps matching TRBD1 (5 bases). The CDR3 consists of 13 residues. Germline values: CDR1 GTSNPN, CDR2 SVGIG (reference sequence). Trimming shortened V by 2 bases and J by 6 bases, and 11 bases separated the two germline ends. The CDR3 nucleotides are TGTGCCTGGAGTAGGGCAGGGTTTCAGCCCCAGCATTTT. It specifies CAWSRAGFQPQHF. The full variable domain, with the rest looked up from reference TRBV30 and TRBJ1-5, is SQTIHQWPATLVQPVGSPLSLECTVEGTSNPNLYWYRQAAGRGLQLLFYSVGIGQISSEVPQNLSASRPQDRQFILSSKKLLLSDSGFYLCAWSRAGFQPQHFGDGTRLSIL.